Reported below is one T cell receptor (beta chain). The same CDR3 arises from other DNA sequences in this sample as well. The entry originates in a study of blood T cell repertoires in COVID-19. Clones were read by immunoSEQ multiplex PCR, and TCRdb kept only the in-frame ones, dropping some. The sample contains 150,000 to 200,000 clones, over 70% of which appear only once. Grouping used clinical history reported by participants in a survey and questionnaire. Germline trimming cut 0 bases from V and 3 bases from J; bases unmatched to any gene: 1. The CDR3 is made up of 14 amino acids. Germline V lookup: CDR1 MNHNY, CDR2 SVGAGI (reference sequence).

This TCR was recovered from a man aged 55 to 69 who had been exposed to COVID-19. The sequencing sample was made of PBMCs or T cells enriched from blood (not recorded which). V and J are TRBV6-6 and TRBJ2-7; 8 bases agree with TRBD1. CDR3 protein: CASSYSGQGYEQYF. The CDR3 region has the DNA TGTGCCAGCAGTTACTCCGGACAGGGCTACGAGCAGTACTTC.